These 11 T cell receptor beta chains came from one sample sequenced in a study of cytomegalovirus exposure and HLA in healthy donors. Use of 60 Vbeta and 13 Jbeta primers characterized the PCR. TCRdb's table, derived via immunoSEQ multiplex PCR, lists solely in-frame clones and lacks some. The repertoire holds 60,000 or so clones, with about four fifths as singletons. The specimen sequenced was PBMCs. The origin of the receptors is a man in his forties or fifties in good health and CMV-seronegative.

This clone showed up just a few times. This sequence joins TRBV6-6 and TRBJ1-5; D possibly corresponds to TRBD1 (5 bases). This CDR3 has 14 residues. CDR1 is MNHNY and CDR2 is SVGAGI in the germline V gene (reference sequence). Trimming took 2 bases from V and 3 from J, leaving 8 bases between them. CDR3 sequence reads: CASSYTGDNQPQHF. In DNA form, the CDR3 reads TGTGCCAGCAGTTACACGGGGGACAATCAGCCCCAGCATTTT.

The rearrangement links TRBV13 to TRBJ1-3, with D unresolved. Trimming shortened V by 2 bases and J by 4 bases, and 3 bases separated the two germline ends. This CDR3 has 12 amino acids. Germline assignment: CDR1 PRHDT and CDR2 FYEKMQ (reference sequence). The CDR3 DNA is TGTGCCAGCAGCTTACCGGGAAACACCATATATTTT. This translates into CASSLPGNTIYF.

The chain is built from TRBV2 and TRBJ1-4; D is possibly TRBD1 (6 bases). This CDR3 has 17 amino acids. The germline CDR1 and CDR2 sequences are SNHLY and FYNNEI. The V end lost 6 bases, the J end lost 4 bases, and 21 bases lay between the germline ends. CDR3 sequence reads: CASSERAGGAGNEKLFF. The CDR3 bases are TGTGCCAGCAGCGAGAGGGCGGGGGGGGCAGGTAATGAAAAACTGTTTTTT.

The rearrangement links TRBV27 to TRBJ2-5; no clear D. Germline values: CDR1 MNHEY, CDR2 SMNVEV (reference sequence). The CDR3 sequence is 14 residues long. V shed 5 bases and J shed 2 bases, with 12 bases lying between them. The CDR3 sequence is CASSPRHAQETQYF. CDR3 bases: TGTGCCAGCAGTCCACGACACGCTCAAGAGACCCAGTACTTC.

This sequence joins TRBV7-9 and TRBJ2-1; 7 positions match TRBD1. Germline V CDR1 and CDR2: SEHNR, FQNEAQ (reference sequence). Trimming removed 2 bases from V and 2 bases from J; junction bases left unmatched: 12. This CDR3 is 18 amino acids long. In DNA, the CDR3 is TGTGCCAGCAGCTTAAGGTTCGGCGACAGGGAAACCTACAATGAGCAGTTCTTC. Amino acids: CASSLRFGDRETYNEQFF.

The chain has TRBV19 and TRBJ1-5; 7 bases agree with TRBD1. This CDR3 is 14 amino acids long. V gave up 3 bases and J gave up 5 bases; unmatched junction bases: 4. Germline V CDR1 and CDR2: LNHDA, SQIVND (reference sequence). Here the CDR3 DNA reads TGTGCCAGTAGTATGCGACAGGGATATCAGCCCCAGCATTTT. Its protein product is CASSMRQGYQPQHF.

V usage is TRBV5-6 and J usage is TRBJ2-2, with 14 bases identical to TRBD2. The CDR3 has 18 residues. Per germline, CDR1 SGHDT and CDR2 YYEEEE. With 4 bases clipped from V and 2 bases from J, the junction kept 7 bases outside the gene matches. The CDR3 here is CASSATTSGGANTGELFF. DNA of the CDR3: TGTGCCAGCAGCGCCACGACTAGCGGGGGGGCTAACACCGGGGAGCTGTTTTTT.

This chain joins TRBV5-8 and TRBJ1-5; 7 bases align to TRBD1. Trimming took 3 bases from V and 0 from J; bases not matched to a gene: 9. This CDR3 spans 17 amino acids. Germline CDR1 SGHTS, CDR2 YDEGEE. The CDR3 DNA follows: TGTGCCAGCAGCTCAAGAATATCAGGGGGTAGCAATCAGCCCCAGCATTTT. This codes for CASSSRISGGSNQPQHF.

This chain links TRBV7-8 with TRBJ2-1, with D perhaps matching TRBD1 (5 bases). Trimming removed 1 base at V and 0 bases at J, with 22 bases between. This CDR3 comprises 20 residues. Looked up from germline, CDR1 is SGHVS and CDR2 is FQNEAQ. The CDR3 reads CASSLEVWGRIIGSYNEQFF. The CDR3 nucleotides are TGTGCCAGCAGCTTAGAAGTGTGGGGCCGCATAATTGGCTCCTACAATGAGCAGTTCTTC.

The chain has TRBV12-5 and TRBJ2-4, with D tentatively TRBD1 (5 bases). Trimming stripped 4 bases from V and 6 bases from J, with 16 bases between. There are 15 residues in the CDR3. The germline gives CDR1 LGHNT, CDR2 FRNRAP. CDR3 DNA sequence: TGTGCTAGTGGTTCTACATTCGGGCAGGGAAACATTCAGTACTTC. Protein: CASGSTFGQGNIQYF. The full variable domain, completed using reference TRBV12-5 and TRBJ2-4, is DARVTQTPRHKVTEMGQEVTMRCQPILGHNTVFWYRQTMMQGLELLAYFRNRAPLDDSGMPKDRFSAEMPDATLATLKIQPSEPRDSAVYFCASGSTFGQGNIQYFGAGTRLSVL.

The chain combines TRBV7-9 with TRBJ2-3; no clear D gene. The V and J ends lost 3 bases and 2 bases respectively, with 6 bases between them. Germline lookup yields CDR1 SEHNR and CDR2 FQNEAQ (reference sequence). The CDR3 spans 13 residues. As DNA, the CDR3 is TGTGCCAGCAGCTTCGGAGTCACAGATACGCAGTATTTT. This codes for CASSFGVTDTQYF.